Shown below are 20 T cell receptor beta chains from a single sample sequenced in a study of control samples from healthy donors and cancer patients. The assay was immunoSEQ multiplex PCR, and TCRdb's table has in-frame clones only and misses some. The sample has 78,000 or so clones, about four fifths seen once. Input material: blood. The receptor source for this set is a man aged 45-60 years in good health.

This sequence joins TRBV7-3 and TRBJ1-1, with D hard to call. The germline gives CDR1 SGHTA, CDR2 FQGTGA. V shed 1 base and J shed 1 base, with 7 bases lying between them. CDR3 length equals 14 residues. The CDR3 here is CASSLMSANTEAFF. The CDR3 DNA follows: TGTGCCAGCAGCTTAATGTCAGCGAACACTGAAGCTTTCTTT.

This clone was detected a few times. V gene TRBV6-2 or TRBV6-3 combines with J gene TRBJ2-1; D is unclear. Trimming took off 5 bases at V and 4 bases at J, with 9 bases between the two ends. The germline gives CDR1 MNHEY, CDR2 SVGEGT. The CDR3 loop spans 13 amino acids. This CDR3 reads CASSHGPYNEQFF. The DNA for the CDR3 is TGTGCCAGCAGTCACGGACCATACAATGAGCAGTTCTTC.

V is TRBV6-5 and J is TRBJ1-1; 9 nucleotides match TRBD1. The CDR3 runs 12 residues. The V segment lost 11 bases and the J segment 5 bases; nucleotides outside the gene matches: 6. Germline V gene sequence: CDR1 MNHEY, CDR2 SVGAGI. The CDR3 nucleotides read TGTGCCGGGGGACAGGGAAGGACTGAAGCTTTCTTT. Protein: CAGGQGRTEAFF.

The CDR3, as DNA: TGTGCCTGGAGTGGAAGACATATGATTCAGCTAGCGGGAAGAACAGATACGCAGTATTTT. Translated, it gives CAWSGRHMIQLAGRTDTQYF. The chain recombines TRBV30 with TRBJ2-3; 9 nucleotides match TRBD2. V shed 1 base and J 3 bases; nucleotides not matched to a gene: 20. CDR1 is GTSNPN and CDR2 is SVGIG in the germline V gene (reference sequence). The CDR3 length is 20 residues.

This clone was seen a handful of times. The genes are TRBV28 and TRBJ2-7; weak D call: TRBD2 (6 bases). This CDR3 region has 14 residues. Deletions cut 10 bases from V and 3 bases from J, with 19 bases between. Germline V gene lookup returns CDR1 MDHEN and CDR2 SYDVKM. CDR3: CATSERRGLYEQYF. The CDR3, as DNA: TGTGCCACCTCTGAGCGGAGGGGACTCTACGAGCAGTACTTC.

V and J are TRBV7-2 and TRBJ2-1; 9 bases are shared with TRBD2. The CDR3 loop spans 13 amino acids. V gave up 5 bases and J gave up 13 bases; unmatched junction bases: 9. Per germline, CDR1 SGHTA and CDR2 FQGNSA. CDR3 sequence reads: CASSGGLAGNQFF. In DNA form, the CDR3 reads TGTGCCAGCAGCGGGGGACTAGCCGGGAATCAGTTCTTC.

This chain joins TRBV2 and TRBJ2-1; D is undetermined. From germline, CDR1 is SNHLY and CDR2 FYNNEI. V dropped 2 bases and J dropped 7 bases, with 9 bases sitting between them. The CDR3 length is 13 residues. The CDR3 reads CASSEYPTNEQFF. The CDR3 DNA follows: TGTGCCAGCAGTGAATACCCAACAAATGAGCAGTTCTTC.

The chain carries TRBV28 and TRBJ2-4; 9 bases are shared with TRBD1. This CDR3 contains 16 residues. Germline V lookup: CDR1 MDHEN, CDR2 SYDVKM. The ends lost 3 bases at V and 0 bases at J; junction bases unmatched: 3. This chain's CDR3 is CASSFGTGIAKNIQYF. DNA for the CDR3: TGTGCCAGCAGTTTTGGGACAGGGATAGCCAAAAACATTCAGTACTTC.

The CDR3 loop is CASSLGDPNSPLHF. DNA for the CDR3: TGTGCCAGCAGTTTAGGGGACCCTAATTCACCCCTCCACTTT. V is TRBV28 and J is TRBJ1-6, with D maybe TRBD1 (5 bases). Trimming pared 2 bases from V and 6 bases from J, leaving 8 bases between. The germline gives CDR1 MDHEN, CDR2 SYDVKM. The CDR3 runs to 14 residues.

The chain links TRBV27 to TRBJ1-4, with unresolved D. V was shortened by 5 bases and J by 0 bases, with 16 bases between the two germline ends. Germline-derived CDR1 and CDR2 are MNHEY and SMNVEV (reference sequence). This CDR3 is 17 amino acids long. The CDR3 DNA follows: TGTGCCAGCAGTCCTCGACACCTCACTGCAACTAATGAAAAACTGTTTTTT. It translates to CASSPRHLTATNEKLFF.

The CDR3 nucleotides are TGTGCCAGCAGCTTTCAGACAGGCTTGAACACTGAAGCTTTCTTT. As protein: CASSFQTGLNTEAFF. The chain recombines TRBV5-6 with TRBJ1-1, with D maybe TRBD1 (6 bases). CDR3 length: 15 residues. V lost 2 bases and J lost 0, with 11 bases in between. Germline loops: CDR1 SGHDT, CDR2 YYEEEE.

V usage is TRBV9 and J usage is TRBJ2-1; D is undetermined. This CDR3 region has 13 residues. V lost 0 bases and J lost 4, with 5 bases in between. The germline CDR1 and CDR2 sequences are SGDLS and YYNGEE. This chain's CDR3 is CASSVDLYNEQFF. In DNA form, the CDR3 reads TGTGCCAGCAGCGTAGACTTATACAATGAGCAGTTCTTC.

The J gene is TRBJ2-7, the V gene TRBV5-1; a possible D gene is TRBD1 (5 bases). Looked up from germline, CDR1 is SGHRS and CDR2 is YFSETQ. The CDR3 spans 14 residues. Trimming pared 0 bases from V and 2 bases from J, leaving 9 bases between. The CDR3 is CASSLEARAYEQYF. For the CDR3, the DNA is TGCGCCAGCAGCTTGGAGGCCAGGGCCTACGAGCAGTACTTC.

This sequence joins TRBV11-3 and TRBJ2-2; D unclear. This CDR3 has 15 amino acids. Germline loops: CDR1 SGHNT, CDR2 YENEEA. The V gene lost 5 bases and the J gene lost 1 base, with 11 bases spanning the gap. The CDR3 protein is CASSHPAQNTGELFF. In DNA form, the CDR3 reads TGTGCCAGCAGCCACCCCGCACAGAACACCGGGGAGCTGTTTTTT.

The V gene is TRBV7-2, the J gene TRBJ2-7; D possibly corresponds to TRBD2 (5 bases). The V end was cut by 4 bases, the J end by 7 bases, with 20 bases between. The V gene's germline CDR1 is SGHTA and CDR2 FQGNSA. The CDR3 length is 15 residues. CDR3 residues: CASSSINSAPREQYF. CDR3 bases: TGTGCCAGCAGCTCGATAAATAGCGCACCTAGGGAGCAGTACTTC.

The CDR3 loop reads CASSRRTGLVGYTF. The CDR3 DNA sequence: TGTGCCAGCAGCCGGAGGACAGGGTTGGTGGGCTACACCTTC. The V gene is TRBV6-6, the J gene TRBJ1-2; 8 positions match TRBD1. The J segment lost 8 bases and the V segment lost 6 bases, leaving 11 bases of the junction unmatched. From germline, CDR1 is MNHNY and CDR2 SVGAGI (reference sequence). This CDR3 has 14 amino acids.

This rearrangement joins TRBV19 to TRBJ1-2; D unclear. CDR3 length: 14 amino acids. Germline CDR1 and CDR2: LNHDA and SQIVND (reference sequence). The V and J ends lost 1 base and 0 bases respectively, with 6 bases between them. CDR3 sequence (DNA): TGTGCCAGTAGTATAGGCAGGACTAACTATGGCTACACCTTC. This codes for CASSIGRTNYGYTF. The whole variable domain, filled in from reference TRBV19 and TRBJ1-2, reads DGGITQSPKYLFRKEGQNVTLSCEQNLNHDAMYWYRQDPGQGLRLIYYSQIVNDFQKGDIAEGYSVSREKKESFPLTVTSAQKNPTAFYLCASSIGRTNYGYTFGSGTRLTVV.

This clone was seen only once. The chain recombines TRBV27 with TRBJ2-1; D is perhaps TRBD2 (5 bases). The germline V gene has CDR1 MNHEY and CDR2 SMNVEV (reference sequence). The CDR3 is 12 amino acids. Trimming took 3 bases from V and 12 from J, leaving 12 bases between them. The CDR3 loop is CASSFRGSGQFF. DNA for the CDR3: TGTGCCAGCAGTTTTCGGGGAAGCGGGCAGTTCTTC.

The chain recombines TRBV7-8 with TRBJ1-3, with 9 bases lining up with TRBD1. The CDR3 consists of 17 residues. V dropped 5 bases and J dropped 1; count of bases not matched to a gene: 9. CDR1 and CDR2 from the germline V gene are SGHVS and FQNEAQ. The CDR3 region is CASSSPGTGLSGNTIYF. The CDR3 DNA sequence: TGTGCCAGCAGCAGTCCCGGGACAGGGCTTTCTGGAAACACCATATATTTT.

The chain's CDR3 is CASSFGPDNEQFF. The CDR3 DNA reads as TGTGCCAGCAGCTTCGGACCAGACAATGAGCAGTTCTTC. This chain joins TRBV7-2 and TRBJ2-1; D unclear. There are 13 residues in the CDR3. The V and J ends lost 3 bases and 5 bases respectively, with 8 bases between them. CDR1 is SGHTA, CDR2 FQGNSA, per germline.